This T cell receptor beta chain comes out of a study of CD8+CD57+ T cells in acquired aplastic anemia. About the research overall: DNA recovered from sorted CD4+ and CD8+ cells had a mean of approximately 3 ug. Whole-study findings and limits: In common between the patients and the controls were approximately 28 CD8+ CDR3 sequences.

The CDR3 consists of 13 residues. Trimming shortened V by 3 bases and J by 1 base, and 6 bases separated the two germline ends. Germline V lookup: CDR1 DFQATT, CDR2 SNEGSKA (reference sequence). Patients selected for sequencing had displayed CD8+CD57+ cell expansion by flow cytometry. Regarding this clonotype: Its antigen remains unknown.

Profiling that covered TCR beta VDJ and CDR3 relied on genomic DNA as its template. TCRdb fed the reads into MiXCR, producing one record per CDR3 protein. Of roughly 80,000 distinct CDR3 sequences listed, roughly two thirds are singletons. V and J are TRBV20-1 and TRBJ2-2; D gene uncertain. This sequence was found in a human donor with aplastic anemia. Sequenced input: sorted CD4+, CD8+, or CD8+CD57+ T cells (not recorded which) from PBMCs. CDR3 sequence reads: CSASEWNTGELFF. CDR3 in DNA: TGCAGTGCTAGCGAATGGAACACCGGGGAGCTGTTTTTT.